This T cell receptor beta chain came from a study of shared clonotypes between healthy human individuals. The study's findings and limits: Some clonotypes were shared by all four sorted-subset donors, while others were not shared. The non-shared ones had lower generation probabilities than the shared ones. Sorted-subset sequencing was shown by rarefaction to be incomplete despite large depth.

For this clone: Antigen: not known.

The CDR3 is 13 amino acids. CDR1 and CDR2 (germline): LNHDA, SQIVND (reference sequence). V lost 5 bases, J lost 8 bases, and 8 bases stayed unmatched. For each subset, genomic DNA was distributed in equal portions over several immunoSEQ plates. TCRdb's table, derived via immunoSEQ multiplex PCR, lists solely in-frame clones and lacks some. The table has about 2.3 million clones, 80% to 95% seen once. This chain uses TRBV19 with TRBJ1-1; 7 bases are shared with TRBD1. The clonotype was recovered from a man younger than 30 in good health. Some clones in this sample may be carry-over from other donors' samples. The sequencing input was naive CD4+ T cells from PBMCs. Regarding subset: CD45RA+ positively selected. The CDR3, as DNA: TGTGCCAGTAGTTCACTACAGGGGATGGAAGCTTTCTTT. Residues: CASSSLQGMEAFF.